These T cell receptor beta chains were read from a single sample in a study of T cell responses to AZD1222 COVID-19 vaccine. Sequenced by immunoSEQ multiplex PCR; TCRdb stores in-frame clones only, minus some. The sample shows approximately 42,000 clones, 88% of them seen only once. Sequencing used peripheral blood, obtained 28 days after the second AZD1222 dose. The source of these receptors is an adult who received the AZD1222 COVID-19 vaccine. CDR3s include the opening cysteine and the closing phenylalanine or tryptophan. Each record gives: V gene, clone size, D gene, J gene, CDR3 DNA, CDR3 protein. The D gene is left open where the match is weak. Where a row states a size, it is once, few, many or the class of an expanded clone; other rows omit it.

TRBV5-1	NA	TRBD2	TRBJ2-2	TGCGCCACCAAGGAGGGAGCGGGAGTGAACACCGGGGAGCTGTTTTTT	CATKEGAGVNTGELFF
TRBV7-8	few	NA	TRBJ1-5	TGTGCCAGCAGCTTTGATATGGGCGAACAGCCCCAGCATTTT	CASSFDMGEQPQHF
TRBV19	few	TRBD1	TRBJ2-2	TGTGCCAGTAGCCAAACCCCTGGGACAGGTGGGACCGGGGAGCTGTTTTTT	CASSQTPGTGGTGELFF
TRBV29-1	NA	TRBD1	TRBJ1-4	TGCAGCGTAGGAGGGACAGGGGGCAAGGGTAATGAAAAACTGTTTTTT	CSVGGTGGKGNEKLFF
TRBV19	NA	NA	TRBJ2-7	TGTGCCAGTAGTACCGGCTCCTACGAGCAGTACTTC	CASSTGSYEQYF
TRBV2	once	TRBD2	TRBJ2-3	TGTGCCAGCACGGAAGGCCTAGCGGGGGGTGCAGATACGCAGTATTTT	CASTEGLAGGADTQYF
TRBV5-1	NA	NA	TRBJ2-1	TGCGCCAGCAGTCCGTCCCCCGACCGTAACAATGAGCAGTTCTTC	CASSPSPDRNNEQFF
TRBV18	NA	TRBD2	TRBJ2-3	TGTGCCAGCTCACCACAGAACGGACTAGCGATCACAGATACGCAGTATTTT	CASSPQNGLAITDTQYF
TRBV12-3/TRBV12-4	NA	NA	TRBJ1-5	TGTGCCAGCAGTTTCGGCGGCCAGCCCCAGCATTTT	CASSFGGQPQHF
TRBV28	NA	NA	TRBJ2-5	TGTGCCAGCAGTTTTTATAGGACGGGGACCCAAGAGACCCAGTACTTC	CASSFYRTGTQETQYF
TRBV15	NA	NA	TRBJ2-7	TGTGCCACCAGCAGAGATACGGGATACGAGCAGTACTTC	CATSRDTGYEQYF